These 5 T cell receptor beta chains were all obtained from the same sample, sequenced in a study of blood T cell repertoires in COVID-19. Here immunoSEQ multiplex PCR was the method, and the copy in TCRdb shows in-frame clones only, minus some. Among approximately 300,000 clones listed, roughly 90% were seen once. The sample taken for sequencing was peripheral blood. The source of these receptors is a woman aged 25 to 39 with COVID-19, enrolled during active disease.

The chain joins TRBV7-9 to TRBJ1-4; D unresolved. Deletions cut 1 base from V and 7 bases from J, with 7 bases between. Germline loops: CDR1 SEHNR, CDR2 FQNEAQ (reference sequence). This CDR3 comprises 13 residues. CDR3 region: CASSLGEGEKLFF. CDR3 coding DNA: TGTGCCAGCAGCTTAGGGGAGGGTGAAAAACTGTTTTTT.

Notes on this clone: Other DNA variants within this sample encode the same CDR3. The chain joins TRBV6-5 to TRBJ1-2, with 8 bases lining up with TRBD1. The length of the CDR3 is 13 residues. J lost 2 bases, V lost 6 bases, and 2 bases had no gene match. Germline V CDR1 and CDR2: MNHEY, SVGAGI. The CDR3, as DNA: TGTGCCAGCAGAACAGGGGGGAACTATGGCTACACCTTC. This encodes CASRTGGNYGYTF.

The sample holds one count of this clone. The chain is built from TRBV14 and TRBJ1-1, with D unresolved. The ends were cut back, 0 bases at V and 4 bases at J, with 12 bases in the middle. The CDR3 is 15 residues long. CDR1 is SGHDN, CDR2 FVKESK, per germline. CDR3 in DNA: TGTGCCAGCAGCCAAGAGGCGGGGTTACTCACTGAAGCTTTCTTT. Residues: CASSQEAGLLTEAFF.

The CDR3 protein is CATSVCHCSPRVEAQYF. CDR3 nucleotides: TGTGCCACCAGTGTATGTCACTGTTCACCGAGAGTTGAGGCGCAGTATTTT. The chain employs TRBV24-1 and TRBJ2-3; D is unresolved. Trimming stripped 5 bases from V and 10 bases from J, with 27 bases between. The CDR3 extends over 17 amino acids. CDR1 is KGHDR, CDR2 SFDVKD, per germline.

The gene calls are TRBV2 and TRBJ2-3; D might be TRBD1 (5 bases). Germline V gene sequence: CDR1 SNHLY, CDR2 FYNNEI. The V gene lost 4 bases and the J gene lost 5 bases, with 7 bases spanning the gap. CDR3 length equals 12 residues. CDR3 region: CASSGQGDTQYF. The DNA of the CDR3 is TGTGCCAGCAGTGGCCAGGGAGATACGCAGTATTTT.